The rows below give T cell receptor beta chains drawn from one sample of a study of T cells in Graves' hyperthyroidism and ophthalmopathy. TCRdb used MiXCR to reprocess the multiplex PCR reads, holding one entry per CDR3 protein. The table lists about 520,000 distinct CDR3 sequences, around 24% of them singletons, with roughly 10% in the top ten. The sample consisted of blood. The receptors derive from a woman younger than 45 with Graves' ophthalmopathy. CDR3s include the opening cysteine and the closing phenylalanine or tryptophan. A D gene is named only where the DNA matches it firmly. The size entry is marked missing in some rows and otherwise reads once, few, many or a size class.

>NA|many|TRBV6-5|TRBJ2-7
CASSYFGPGTGEQYF
TGTGCCAGCAGTTACTTCGGTCCCGGGACGGGGGAGCAGTACTTC
>NA|NA|TRBV5-1|TRBJ1-1
CASSLGQLGDTEAFF
TGCGCCAGCAGCCTAGGACAGCTTGGGGACACTGAAGCTTTCTTT
>TRBD1|NA|TRBV12-3/TRBV12-4|TRBJ1-2
CASSRPGQGSGYGYTF
TGTGCCAGCAGCCGGCCGGGACAGGGCTCAGGGTATGGCTACACCTTC
>NA|many|TRBV4-1|TRBJ2-7
CASSQDLGVTYEQYF
TGCGCCAGCAGCCAAGACCTGGGAGTTACCTACGAGCAGTACTTC
>NA|NA|TRBV4-1|TRBJ1-1
CASSQKENTEAFF
TGCGCCAGCAGCCAGAAAGAGAACACTGAAGCTTTCTTT
>NA|NA|TRBV20-1|TRBJ1-3
CSAEQDNSGNTIYF
TGCAGTGCTGAACAGGACAACTCTGGAAACACCATATATTTT
>TRBD1|many|TRBV6-1|TRBJ2-2
CASRNRGQMNTGELFF
TGTGCCAGCAGGAACAGGGGACAGATGAACACCGGGGAGCTGTTTTTT
>NA|NA|TRBV12-3/TRBV12-4|TRBJ2-7
CASSLRQGLAGEQYF
TGTGCCAGCAGTTTACGCCAGGGGCTCGCGGGCGAGCAGTACTTC
>TRBD1|NA|TRBV7-8|TRBJ2-6
CASSPGQGRSGANVLTF
TGTGCCAGCAGCCCGGGACAGGGTCGCTCTGGGGCCAACGTCCTGACTTTC
>NA|NA|TRBV6-5|TRBJ2-7
CASSSRDLPYEQYF
TGTGCCAGCAGTTCAAGGGACCTTCCCTACGAGCAGTACTTC
>NA|many|TRBV7-2|TRBJ2-5
CASSFDPGQGETQYF
TGTGCCAGCAGCTTCGACCCGGGGCAGGGGGAGACCCAGTACTTC
>TRBD1|NA|TRBV28|TRBJ1-5
CASSLWSGGRSNQPQHF
TGTGCCAGCAGTTTATGGTCAGGGGGCAGGAGCAATCAGCCCCAGCATTTT
>NA|many|TRBV20-1|TRBJ2-5
CSVSSSGETQYF
TGCAGTGTTTCTAGCTCTGGAGAGACCCAGTACTTC
>TRBD1|many|TRBV6-2/TRBV6-3|TRBJ1-2
CASRKGQGADTF
TGTGCCAGCAGAAAAGGACAGGGAGCGGACACCTTC
>NA|many|TRBV7-2|TRBJ1-2
CASSLATGNYGYTF
TGTGCCAGCAGCTTAGCGACGGGAAACTATGGCTACACCTTC
>NA|NA|TRBV6-1|TRBJ1-5
CASSEEEGFQPQHF
TGTGCCAGCAGTGAGGAGGAGGGGTTTCAGCCCCAGCATTTT
>TRBD2|few|TRBV7-2|TRBJ2-7
CASTLAGVGEQYF
TGTGCCAGCACCCTAGCGGGAGTGGGGGAGCAGTACTTC
>TRBD1|NA|TRBV4-1|TRBJ2-2
CASSRDRRLSNTGELFF
TGCGCCAGCAGCCGGGACAGGAGACTTTCGAACACCGGGGAGCTGTTTTTT
>TRBD1|NA|TRBV12-3/TRBV12-4|TRBJ2-7
CASRTDRGTEQYF
TGTGCCAGCAGGACCGACAGGGGAACCGAGCAGTACTTC
>NA|few|TRBV28|TRBJ2-2
CASRISGTTGELFF
TGTGCCAGCCGGATCTCAGGGACCACCGGGGAGCTGTTTTTT
>NA|NA|TRBV28|TRBJ2-7
CASIVRDTDYEQYF
TGTGCCAGCATCGTCCGGGACACTGACTACGAGCAGTACTTC
>NA|many|TRBV6-5|TRBJ2-7
CASSYSSAVYEQYF
TGTGCCAGCAGTTACTCTTCGGCCGTTTACGAGCAGTACTTC
>TRBD1|many|TRBV7-9|TRBJ2-2
CASDRGSGELFF
TGTGCCAGCGACAGGGGATCCGGGGAGCTGTTTTTT
>TRBD2|many|TRBV2|TRBJ2-7
CASSESGATYEQYF
TGTGCCAGCAGCGAAAGCGGGGCCACCTACGAGCAGTACTTC
>NA|NA|TRBV27|TRBJ1-1
CASSLERGPPAFF
TGTGCCAGCAGTCTAGAACGTGGGCCCCCAGCTTTCTTT
>TRBD2|NA|TRBV11-2|TRBJ2-5
CASSSGGGGGARETQYF
TGTGCCAGCAGCTCCGGGGGCGGCGGGGGGGCTCGAGAGACCCAGTACTTC
>NA|few|TRBV20-1|TRBJ1-5
CSATGPNNQPQHF
TGCAGTGCTACAGGACCGAACAATCAGCCCCAGCATTTT
>NA|many|TRBV6-4|TRBJ1-1
CASSYSLGNTEAFF
TGTGCCAGCAGTTACTCATTAGGGAACACTGAAGCTTTCTTT
>TRBD1|NA|TRBV12-3/TRBV12-4|TRBJ1-1
CASSKDRARGRVFF
TGTGCCAGCAGTAAAGACAGGGCCCGGGGAAGGGTTTTCTTT
>NA|many|TRBV2|TRBJ1-2
CASSDLGNYGYTF
TGTGCCAGCAGCGACCTTGGTAACTATGGCTACACCTTC
>NA|once|TRBV12-3/TRBV12-4|TRBJ2-7
CASGLNSYEQYF
TGTGCCAGTGGGCTCAACTCCTACGAGCAGTACTTC
>NA|many|TRBV19|TRBJ1-2
CASSIARTMFGYTF
TGTGCCAGTAGTATAGCTAGGACCATGTTCGGCTACACCTTC